The 20 T cell receptor beta chains presented below share a single source sample, sequenced in a study of blood T cell repertoires in COVID-19. Measured with immunoSEQ multiplex PCR; TCRdb has only the in-frame clones, and not every one. The sample contains under 30,000 clones, roughly 90% of which appear only once. Sequencing input: peripheral blood. All receptors derive from a woman aged 80 or over with active or convalescent COVID-19.

This sequence joins TRBV25-1 and TRBJ1-4, with D tentatively TRBD1 (5 bases). Trimming removed 3 bases at V and 8 bases at J, with 10 bases between. CDR1 is MGHDK and CDR2 is SYGVNS in the germline V gene. The CDR3 extends over 13 amino acids. The CDR3, as DNA: TGTGCCAGCAGTGAGTTGACAGCCGAAAAACTGTTTTTT. Protein product: CASSELTAEKLFF.

In its sample, this clone was seen once. This chain joins TRBV14 and TRBJ1-1, with D uncertain. Trimming cost V 2 bases and J 3 bases, with 13 bases left between them. The CDR3 has 15 residues. Germline CDR1 reads SGHDN; CDR2 reads FVKESK. The CDR3 here is CASSQSGLWDTEAFF. The CDR3 coding sequence is TGTGCCAGCAGCCAATCAGGACTATGGGACACTGAAGCTTTCTTT. The full variable domain, its missing parts supplied by reference TRBV14 and TRBJ1-1, is EAGVTQFPSHSVIEKGQTVTLRCDPISGHDNLYWYRRVMGKEIKFLLHFVKESKQDESGMPNNRFLAERTGGTYSTLKVQPAELEDSGVYFCASSQSGLWDTEAFFGQGTRLTVV.

The chain recombines TRBV27 with TRBJ1-2, with TRBD1 matching 8 bases. This CDR3 contains 12 residues. Trimming removed 6 bases from V and 4 bases from J; junction bases left unmatched: 1. CDR1 and CDR2 (germline): MNHEY, SMNVEV (reference sequence). CDR3 sequence reads: CASRTGGYGYTF. In DNA form, the CDR3 reads TGTGCCAGCAGAACAGGGGGCTATGGCTACACCTTC.

This clone was observed once. For the CDR3, the DNA is TGTGCCAGCAGTGAAGCCATCCAACCAGGCACCTACGAGCAGTACTTC. It codes for CASSEAIQPGTYEQYF. The chain carries TRBV6-1 and TRBJ2-7; D unclear. The CDR3 runs 16 residues. Per the germline V gene, CDR1 is MNHNS and CDR2 is SASEGT. The V end lost 0 bases, the J end lost 2 bases, and 14 bases lay between the germline ends.

A few counts support this clone. The genes are TRBV5-4 and TRBJ1-1, with a weak D call TRBD1 (5 bases). The CDR3 spans 14 residues. The germline V gene encodes CDR1 SGHNT and CDR2 YYREEE (reference sequence). Trimming removed 3 bases from V and 0 bases from J, with 9 bases in between. CDR3 amino acids: CASSSKGMNTEAFF. Written as DNA, the CDR3 is TGTGCCAGCAGCTCTAAGGGGATGAACACTGAAGCTTTCTTT.

The chain links TRBV28 to TRBJ2-7; D is perhaps TRBD2 (5 bases). The germline V and J ends were trimmed by 3 bases and 3 bases, with 12 bases remaining between them. This CDR3 spans 14 amino acids. The germline V gene has CDR1 MDHEN and CDR2 SYDVKM. The CDR3 protein is CASSFSGGLYEQYF. The CDR3, as DNA: TGTGCCAGCAGTTTCTCCGGCGGACTCTACGAGCAGTACTTC.

The V gene is TRBV28, the J gene TRBJ1-6; unclear D gene. Trimming left V 4 bases short and J 5 bases short, with 3 bases between. The germline gives CDR1 MDHEN, CDR2 SYDVKM. This CDR3 has 12 amino acids. CDR3 region: CASSSNNSPLHF. The CDR3 DNA follows: TGTGCCAGCAGTTCCAATAATTCACCCCTCCACTTT.

The chain combines TRBV28 with TRBJ1-5, with TRBD1 matching 8 bases. The CDR3 is 13 amino acids. Germline trimming cut 2 bases from V and 14 bases from J; bases unmatched to any gene: 8. Germline loops: CDR1 MDHEN, CDR2 SYDVKM. The CDR3 loop reads CASSLSGQGRKHF. As DNA, the CDR3 is TGTGCCAGCAGTTTAAGCGGACAGGGTCGAAAGCATTTT.

V gene TRBV28 combines with J gene TRBJ2-7; 11 bases agree with TRBD1. The CDR3 consists of 16 residues. V lost 5 bases, J lost 0 bases, and 6 bases stayed unmatched. CDR1 and CDR2 from the germline V gene are MDHEN and SYDVKM. This chain's CDR3 is CASSTGTGGLSYEQYF. The CDR3 region has the DNA TGTGCCAGCAGTACCGGGACAGGGGGACTCTCCTACGAGCAGTACTTC.

This chain joins TRBV11-2 and TRBJ2-5; 14 bases are a match to TRBD2. V lost 4 bases to trimming and J lost 5 bases; unmatched junction nucleotides: 6. Germline V CDR1 and CDR2: SGHAT, FQNNGV. The CDR3 is 16 residues long. The CDR3 coding sequence is TGTGCCAGCAGCTCGACTAGCGGGGGGGCGCGTGAGACCCAGTACTTC. Translating gives CASSSTSGGARETQYF.

The chain employs TRBV9 and TRBJ2-7; TRBD2 aligns across 8 bases. The V and J ends lost 4 bases and 4 bases, in that order; junction bases with no gene match: 4. Looked up from germline, CDR1 is SGDLS and CDR2 is YYNGEE. This CDR3 is 13 amino acids long. CDR3: CASSLREGYEQYF. As DNA, the CDR3 is TGTGCCAGCAGCCTCCGGGAGGGGTACGAGCAGTACTTC.

The rearrangement uses TRBV3-1 (or the pseudogene TRBV3-2) and TRBJ2-7; possible D gene TRBD2, 6 bases. V dropped 6 bases and J dropped 0 bases, with 15 bases sitting between them. The CDR3 is 15 residues long. CDR1 and CDR2 from the germline V gene are LGHDT and YNNKEL (reference sequence). CDR3 loop: CASRLTGTSSYEQYF. CDR3 nucleotide sequence: TGTGCCAGCAGACTAACCGGGACTTCCTCCTACGAGCAGTACTTC.

The V call is TRBV15, the J call TRBJ1-2; D is possibly TRBD1 (6 bases). This CDR3 has 15 amino acids. The germline gives CDR1 LNHNV, CDR2 YYDKDF (reference sequence). V gave up 0 bases and J gave up 3 bases, with 11 bases separating them. The CDR3 DNA sequence: TGTGCCACCAGCAGAGAAAGAGACAGGTACTATGGCTACACCTTC. It translates to CATSRERDRYYGYTF.

The V and J genes are TRBV5-5 and TRBJ2-7; tentative D call: TRBD2 (5 bases). The CDR3 sequence is 14 residues long. The germline CDR1 and CDR2 sequences are SGHKS and YYEKEE (reference sequence). Trimming took off 1 base at V and 5 bases at J, with 13 bases between the two ends. The CDR3 protein is CASSLFEGSNEQYF. The CDR3 DNA reads as TGTGCCAGCAGCTTGTTTGAGGGTTCAAACGAGCAGTACTTC.

The table lists this clone with a few counts. The genes are TRBV4-2 and TRBJ2-1; 14 nucleotides agree with TRBD2. The CDR3 is made up of 20 amino acids. V shed 0 bases, J shed 5 bases, and the junction held 12 bases outside the gene matches. Germline CDR1 reads LGHNA; CDR2 reads YNFKEQ. The chain's CDR3 is CASSQDPTSGRAVKDNEQFF. The DNA of the CDR3 is TGTGCCAGCAGCCAAGACCCGACTAGCGGGAGGGCCGTGAAAGACAATGAGCAGTTCTTC.

The chain links TRBV7-9 to TRBJ2-3, with D maybe TRBD1 (5 bases). V dropped 5 bases and J dropped 8 bases, with 17 bases sitting between them. The CDR3 extends over 14 amino acids. The germline V gene has CDR1 SEHNR and CDR2 FQNEAQ (reference sequence). The CDR3 coding sequence is TGTGCCAGCAGCAAAGACCCAGGGTCCGGTACGCAGTATTTT. Its protein is CASSKDPGSGTQYF. The full variable domain, with the rest looked up from reference TRBV7-9 and TRBJ2-3, is DTGVSQNPRHKITKRGQNVTFRCDPISEHNRLYWYRQTLGQGPEFLTYFQNEAQLEKSRLLSDRFSAERPKGSFSTLEIQRTEQGDSAMYLCASSKDPGSGTQYFGPGTRLTVL.

The rearrangement joins TRBV5-1 to TRBJ2-5; D is perhaps TRBD2 (6 bases). The CDR3 has 13 residues. The germline V and J ends were trimmed by 1 base and 4 bases, with 8 bases remaining between them. Germline V gene lookup returns CDR1 SGHRS and CDR2 YFSETQ. DNA for the CDR3: TGCGCCAGCAGCTTGCGCGGGGTAGAGACCCAGTACTTC. It yields the protein CASSLRGVETQYF. The full variable domain, in which reference TRBV5-1 and TRBJ2-5 provide the parts outside the CDR3, is KAGVTQTPRYLIKTRGQQVTLSCSPISGHRSVSWYQQTPGQGLQFLFEYFSETQRNKGNFPGRFSGRQFSNSRSEMNVSTLELGDSALYLCASSLRGVETQYFGPGTRLLVL.

The J gene is TRBJ2-7, the V gene TRBV5-8; no clear D gene. The germline V gene encodes CDR1 SGHTS and CDR2 YDEGEE. Trimming pared 3 bases from V and 0 bases from J, leaving 13 bases between. CDR3 length: 15 amino acids. The CDR3 here is CASSYVLRSSYEQYF. The CDR3 DNA sequence: TGTGCCAGCAGCTACGTACTGAGGAGCTCCTACGAGCAGTACTTC.

Turning to this clone: A junction boundary mismatches the germline segment, possibly from a read error. This chain connects TRBV24-1 to TRBJ1-1; 7 bases align to TRBD1. CDR1 KGHDR and CDR2 SFDVKD come from the germline V gene. CDR3 length equals 13 residues. This chain's CDR3 is CATSDLRGRGTIF. Written as DNA, the CDR3 is TGTGCCACCAGTGATTTGCGGGGCAGGGGGACGATCTTT.

This clone was seen only once. CDR3 in amino acids: CASRQAGTNYGYTF. CDR3 nucleotides: TGTGCCAGCAGACAGGCAGGGACTAACTATGGCTACACCTTC. The chain employs TRBV7-9 and TRBJ1-2; tentatively, D is TRBD1 (5 bases). V dropped 6 bases and J dropped 0 bases, with 11 bases sitting between them. Germline CDR1 is SEHNR and CDR2 is FQNEAQ (reference sequence). The CDR3 spans 14 residues.